The 27 T cell receptor beta chains below all came from one sample that was sequenced in a study of T cells expressing NK-cell markers. No DNA is given; TCRdb re-called the 5' RACE reads and lists each CDR3 protein once. This sample carries more than 400,000 distinct CDR3 sequences, with roughly 8% going to the ten biggest clones. The source material was blood T cells: a sorted CD56 or NKG2C T cell subset, CD4+ or CD8+ T cells, or bulk PBMC T cells (not recorded which). These receptors were obtained from a woman between 18 and 70 years old in good health.

The V gene is TRBV20-1, the J gene TRBJ1-2. The CDR3 loop spans 14 amino acids. Germline assignment: CDR1 DFQATT and CDR2 SNEGSKA (reference sequence). CDR3 amino acids: CSAPEGVSLGGYTF.

This chain connects TRBV20-1 to TRBJ2-7; TCRdb proposes TRBD1, but this gene call is untestable without DNA. Looked up from germline, CDR1 is DFQATT and CDR2 is SNEGSKA (reference sequence). The CDR3 totals 16 residues. The CDR3 region is CSARGVRDRNPYEQYF.

CDR3 loop: CATSLTSGMREQFF. The V call is TRBV24-1, the J call TRBJ2-1; TCRdb reports TRBD2, a call that lacks DNA to check it against. The CDR3 has 14 residues. CDR1 KGHDR and CDR2 SFDVKD come from the germline V gene.

The rearrangement links TRBV27 to TRBJ2-7. Germline CDR1 and CDR2: MNHEY and SMNVEV (reference sequence). This CDR3 comprises 13 residues. CDR3 sequence: CASSFRSSYEQYF.

The chain carries TRBV27 and TRBJ1-4. CDR1 is MNHEY and CDR2 is SMNVEV in the germline V gene (reference sequence). CDR3 length equals 15 residues. The CDR3 region is CASRSTTATNEKLFF.

The chain employs TRBV7-3 and TRBJ1-1; with no DNA, the TCRdb D assignment of TRBD1 cannot be verified. CDR1 and CDR2 (germline): SGHTA, FQGTGA. CDR3 length: 17 amino acids. CDR3 sequence: CASSSPPPRGANTEAFF.

This sequence joins TRBV7-2 and TRBJ2-2; TCRdb outputs TRBD2, but without DNA this stays unchecked. Germline V gene sequence: CDR1 SGHTA, CDR2 FQGNSA. The CDR3 loop spans 15 amino acids. CDR3 in amino acids: CASSLATGGQGELFF.

The CDR3 sequence is CASSETGIRYGYTF. The chain links TRBV19 to TRBJ1-2; TCRdb proposes TRBD1, but this gene call is untestable without DNA. The CDR3 consists of 14 residues. Germline loops: CDR1 LNHDA, CDR2 SQIVND (reference sequence).

This chain links TRBV28 with TRBJ2-3. The germline CDR1 and CDR2 sequences are MDHEN and SYDVKM. The CDR3 contains 15 residues. The CDR3 sequence is CASSLKPDRTDTQYF.

The rearrangement links TRBV19 to TRBJ2-4; TCRdb gives TRBD2 as the D gene, but with no DNA this cannot be confirmed. The CDR3 has 16 amino acids. Looked up from germline, CDR1 is LNHDA and CDR2 is SQIVND (reference sequence). CDR3 protein: CASSMVSGGPKNIQYF.

The V call is TRBV7-2, the J call TRBJ2-3. Germline V gene lookup returns CDR1 SGHTA and CDR2 FQGNSA. The CDR3 has 11 amino acids. The CDR3 sequence: CATTMADTQYF.

The rearrangement links TRBV6-1 to TRBJ1-3. This CDR3 spans 14 amino acids. The V gene's germline CDR1 is MNHNS and CDR2 SASEGT. The CDR3 loop is CASNTSPPGNTIYF.

This chain links TRBV5-4 with TRBJ2-3; TCRdb lists TRBD2, though no DNA is available to test this call. The length of the CDR3 is 17 residues. Germline V gene data show CDR1 as SGHNT and CDR2 as YYREEE (reference sequence). The CDR3 here is CASSSAATSGGTDTQYF.

The chain has TRBV25-1 and TRBJ1-6; TCRdb calls TRBD1, which cannot be checked without DNA. The CDR3 has 14 amino acids. The V gene's germline CDR1 is MGHDK and CDR2 SYGVNS. CDR3 protein: CASSHPGQGSPLHF.

J is TRBJ2-3 and V is TRBV10-3; TCRdb lists TRBD1, though no DNA is available to test this call. This CDR3 comprises 16 residues. Germline loops: CDR1 ENHRY, CDR2 SYGVKD. The chain's CDR3 is CAISGGQGAGGDTQYF.

This chain links TRBV20-1 with TRBJ1-5. CDR1 is DFQATT, CDR2 SNEGSKA, per germline (reference sequence). The CDR3 contains 14 residues. CDR3 in amino acids: CSASPTYSNQPQHF.

The chain couples TRBV27 to TRBJ2-7; TCRdb names TRBD2, which stays unverified in the absence of DNA. Germline CDR1 is MNHEY and CDR2 is SMNVEV (reference sequence). The CDR3 has 14 residues. The CDR3 loop reads CASYRRGAPYEQYF.

The rearrangement uses TRBV20-1 and TRBJ2-2; the TCRdb D gene call, TRBD1, has no DNA to confirm it. CDR3 length equals 15 residues. The V gene's germline CDR1 is DFQATT and CDR2 SNEGSKA (reference sequence). CDR3 sequence reads: CSVTGGTANTGELFF.

J is TRBJ2-3 and V is TRBV5-8; absent DNA, TCRdb's TRBD1 call cannot be checked. Germline V gives CDR1 SGHTS, CDR2 YDEGEE. The CDR3 has 16 residues. The CDR3 loop is CASSRNYQGTTDTQYF.

The rearrangement uses TRBV6-2 or TRBV6-3 and TRBJ2-7; the D gene TCRdb calls, TRBD2, cannot be checked with no DNA. Germline V gene lookup returns CDR1 MNHEY and CDR2 SVGEGT. The CDR3 consists of 11 residues. The chain's CDR3 is CASREAAEQYF.

J is TRBJ2-3 and V is TRBV20-1; TCRdb picks TRBD1, but there is no DNA to check that call. The length of the CDR3 is 15 residues. Germline loops: CDR1 DFQATT, CDR2 SNEGSKA (reference sequence). CDR3 region: CSAMSGTGDLDTQYF.

The CDR3 protein is CASSPGIAEYNEQFF. The chain carries TRBV18 and TRBJ2-1; no DNA is available, so the TRBD2 call from TCRdb remains unchecked. Per the germline V gene, CDR1 is KGHSH and CDR2 is LQKENI. The CDR3 runs 15 residues. Full variable domain (missing parts from reference TRBV18 and TRBJ2-1): NAGVMQNPRHLVRRRGQEARLRCSPMKGHSHVYWYRQLPEEGLKFMVYLQKENIIDESGMPKERFSAEFPKEGPSILRIQQVVRGDSAAYFCASSPGIAEYNEQFFGPGTRLTVL.

The V gene is TRBV7-2, the J gene TRBJ2-7. The germline CDR1 and CDR2 sequences are SGHTA and FQGNSA. The CDR3 is 12 amino acids. This chain's CDR3 is CASSKVAYEQYF.

The rearrangement links TRBV7-9 to TRBJ2-1; the D gene TCRdb calls, TRBD2, cannot be checked with no DNA. The CDR3 is 16 amino acids. Germline V lookup: CDR1 SEHNR, CDR2 FQNEAQ (reference sequence). This CDR3 reads CASSPGAIAGPSEQFF.

The genes are TRBV7-9 and TRBJ2-7. Per germline, CDR1 SEHNR and CDR2 FQNEAQ (reference sequence). This CDR3 is built from 13 residues. CDR3 region: CASSFRVGYEQYF.

The chain couples TRBV20-1 to TRBJ2-7; TCRdb proposes TRBD2, but this gene call is untestable without DNA. Germline loops: CDR1 DFQATT, CDR2 SNEGSKA (reference sequence). CDR3 length equals 15 residues. The CDR3: CSARVSPSGSYEQYF.

The chain couples TRBV28 to TRBJ1-3. The CDR3 sequence is 16 residues long. CDR1 MDHEN and CDR2 SYDVKM come from the germline V gene. CDR3 loop: CASSLFAVSSGNTIYF.